This TCR beta chain was found in a study of CD8 T cells in ankylosing spondylitis (TCRdb year 2017). Turning to the overall study: The study set out to find disease-linked TCR variants by profiling T cell receptor beta repertoires in ankylosing spondylitis patients and healthy donors. In total, the full study cohort was made up of 108 healthy donors and 25 to 30 ankylosing spondylitis patients. Samples of peripheral blood were taken, and for ankylosing spondylitis patients, synovial fluid was collected as well.

From its cysteine to its phenylalanine, the CDR3 spans 15 amino acids. Just the 45-base CDR3 DNA is kept, in frame starting at base 1. According to the germline V gene, CDR1 reads SGHVS and CDR2 reads FQNEAQ. For this chain, trimming is 3 bases at the V end and 4 bases at the J end, and the number of junction bases without a gene match is 8. Ten or more counts support this clonotype. Its recognized antigen is unknown. No clone much larger than this one lies a single base away; base qualities are absent. The sequencer listed for this sample is Illumina HiSeq 2500. Quantitative 5'-RACE with molecular barcodes was used to prepare TCR beta libraries. As for the authors' bioinformatics: Disease-linked TCR variants were identified with a new computational method built on a probabilistic model of VDJ rearrangement. TCRdb ran its own pipeline on the public reads, namely fastp trimming at Q25 and MiXCR clone calling, and kept in-frame beta chains. Each entry is one CDR3 protein sequence, shown with its most common DNA and genes. TCRdb's processing, not the authors' own work, is the source of the V and J calls. The sample profile shows about 240,000 distinct CDR3 sequences; approximately 8% of them were found once. The ten largest clones represent about 5% of the sample.

Broad study findings and their caveats: Some motif variants had previously been reported in the synovial fluid and blood of reactive arthritis patients, which suggests shared mechanisms of disease initiation. The disease-linked clones were reported as significantly enriched in matched synovial fluid samples from ankylosing spondylitis patients. In peripheral blood, the disease-linked clones were found at relatively low frequencies and had a CD8+ phenotype. Blood from ankylosing spondylitis patients appeared to be characterized by a TCR beta motif composed of roughly eight highly homologous amino acid variants.

Material for sequencing was blood, either unsorted or a sorted T cell fraction (not recorded which). This clonotype was sampled from a female donor with ankylosing spondylitis or in good health (not recorded which). The V and J segments used are TRBV7-8 and TRBJ2-7, and TRBD1 aligns with 8 junction nucleotides. The sequenced DNA is TGTGCCAGCAGCTTCCGGACAGGGTTGGGTTACGAGCAGTACTTC. Its protein reads: CASSFRTGLGYEQYF. The entire variable domain, with the stretches around the CDR3 drawn from the reference TRBV7-8 and TRBJ2-7 proteins, is GAGVSQSPRYKVAKRGQDVALRCDPISGHVSLFWYQQALGQGPEFLTYFQNEAQLDKSGLPSDRFFAERPEGSVSTLKIQRTQQEDSAVYLCASSFRTGLGYEQYFGPGTRLTVT.